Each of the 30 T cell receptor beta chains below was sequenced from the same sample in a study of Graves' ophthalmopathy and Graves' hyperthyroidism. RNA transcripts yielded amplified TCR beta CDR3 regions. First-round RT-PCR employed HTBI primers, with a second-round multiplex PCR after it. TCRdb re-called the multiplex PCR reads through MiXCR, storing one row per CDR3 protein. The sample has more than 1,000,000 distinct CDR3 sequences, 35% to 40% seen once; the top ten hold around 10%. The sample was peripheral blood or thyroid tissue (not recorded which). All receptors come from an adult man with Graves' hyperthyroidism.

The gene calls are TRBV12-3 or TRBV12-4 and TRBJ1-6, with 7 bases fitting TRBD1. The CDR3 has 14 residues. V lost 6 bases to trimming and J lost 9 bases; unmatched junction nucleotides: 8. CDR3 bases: TGTGCCAGCAGAAAAGACAGGGAGGCTTCACCCCTCCACTTT. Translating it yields CASRKDREASPLHF.

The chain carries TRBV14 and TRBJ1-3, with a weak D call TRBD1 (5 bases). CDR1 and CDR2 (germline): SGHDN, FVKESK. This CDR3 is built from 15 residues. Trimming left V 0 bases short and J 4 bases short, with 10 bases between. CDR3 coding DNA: TGTGCCAGCAGCCAAGATGACAGCAGAGGAAACACCATATATTTT. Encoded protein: CASSQDDSRGNTIYF.

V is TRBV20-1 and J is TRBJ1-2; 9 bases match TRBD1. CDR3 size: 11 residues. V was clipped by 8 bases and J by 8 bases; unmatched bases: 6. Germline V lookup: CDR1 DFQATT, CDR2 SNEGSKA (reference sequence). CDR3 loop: CSTTGTGGYTF. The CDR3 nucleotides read TGCAGTACGACCGGGACAGGGGGCTACACCTTC.

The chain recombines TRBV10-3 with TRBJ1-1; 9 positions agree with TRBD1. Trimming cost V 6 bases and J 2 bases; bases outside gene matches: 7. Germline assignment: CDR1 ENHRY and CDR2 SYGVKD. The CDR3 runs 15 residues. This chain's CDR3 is CAISAGTGSNTEAFF. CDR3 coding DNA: TGTGCCATCAGCGCCGGGACAGGGTCTAACACTGAAGCTTTCTTT.

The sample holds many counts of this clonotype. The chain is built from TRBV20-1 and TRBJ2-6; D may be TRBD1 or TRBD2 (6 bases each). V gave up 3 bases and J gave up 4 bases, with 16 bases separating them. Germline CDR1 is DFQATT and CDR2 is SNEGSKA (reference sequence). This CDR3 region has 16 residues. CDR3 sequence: CSARDPGGSGANVLTF. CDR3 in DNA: TGCAGTGCTAGGGACCCCGGGGGCTCCGGGGCCAACGTCCTGACTTTC.

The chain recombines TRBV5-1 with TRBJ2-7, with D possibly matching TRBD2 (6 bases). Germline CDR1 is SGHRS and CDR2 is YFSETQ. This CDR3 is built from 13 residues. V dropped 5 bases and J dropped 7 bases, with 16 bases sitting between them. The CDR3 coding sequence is TGCGCCAGCAGGAGTGATGTCGGGGGTGAGCAGTACTTC. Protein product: CASRSDVGGEQYF.

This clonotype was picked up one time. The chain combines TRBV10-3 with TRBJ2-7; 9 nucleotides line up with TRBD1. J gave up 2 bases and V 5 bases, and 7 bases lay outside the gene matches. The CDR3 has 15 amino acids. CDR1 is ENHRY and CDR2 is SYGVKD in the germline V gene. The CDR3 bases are TGTGCCATCAGTCAAACCGGGACAGGGACCTACGAGCAGTACTTC. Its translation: CAISQTGTGTYEQYF.

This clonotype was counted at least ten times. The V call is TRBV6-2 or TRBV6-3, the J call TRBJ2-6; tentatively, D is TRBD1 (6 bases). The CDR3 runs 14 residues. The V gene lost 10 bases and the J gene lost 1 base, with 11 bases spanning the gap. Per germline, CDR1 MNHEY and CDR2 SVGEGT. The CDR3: CATDTGSGANVLTF. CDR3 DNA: TGTGCCACAGACACAGGGTCTGGGGCCAACGTCCTGACTTTC.

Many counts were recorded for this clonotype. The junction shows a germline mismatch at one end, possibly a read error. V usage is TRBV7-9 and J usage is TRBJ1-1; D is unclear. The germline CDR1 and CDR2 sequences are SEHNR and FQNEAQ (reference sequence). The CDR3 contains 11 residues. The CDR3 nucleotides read TGTGCCAGCAGCCAAAGGATGGAGGTGGTCTTT. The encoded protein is CASSQRMEVVF. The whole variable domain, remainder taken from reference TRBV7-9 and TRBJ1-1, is DTGVSQNPRHKITKRGQNVTFRCDPISEHNRLYWYRQTLGQGPEFLTYFQNEAQLEKSRLLSDRFSAERPKGSFSTLEIQRTEQGDSAMYLCASSQRMEVVFGQGTRLTVV.

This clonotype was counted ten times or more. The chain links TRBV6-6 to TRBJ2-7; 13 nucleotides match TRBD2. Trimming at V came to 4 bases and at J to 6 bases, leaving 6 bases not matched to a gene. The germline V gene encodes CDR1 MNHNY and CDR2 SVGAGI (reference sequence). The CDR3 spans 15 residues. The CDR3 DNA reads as TGTGCCAGCAGTTCTCCGGGACTAGCGGGACTCGAGCAGTACTTC. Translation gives CASSSPGLAGLEQYF.

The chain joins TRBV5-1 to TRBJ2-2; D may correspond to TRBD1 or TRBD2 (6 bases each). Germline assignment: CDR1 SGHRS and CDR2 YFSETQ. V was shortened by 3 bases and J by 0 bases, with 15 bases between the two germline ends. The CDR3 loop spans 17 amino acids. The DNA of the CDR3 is TGCGCCAGCAGCTCCTCCGGCGGGACACCGAACACCGGGGAGCTGTTTTTT. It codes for CASSSSGGTPNTGELFF.

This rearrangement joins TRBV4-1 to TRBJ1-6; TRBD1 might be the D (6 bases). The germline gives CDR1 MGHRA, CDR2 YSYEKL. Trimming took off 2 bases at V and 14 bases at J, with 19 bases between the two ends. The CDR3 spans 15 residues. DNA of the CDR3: TGCGCCAGCAGCCAAAACCCCGGACAGCGGGGGGCCCTCCACTTT. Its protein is CASSQNPGQRGALHF.

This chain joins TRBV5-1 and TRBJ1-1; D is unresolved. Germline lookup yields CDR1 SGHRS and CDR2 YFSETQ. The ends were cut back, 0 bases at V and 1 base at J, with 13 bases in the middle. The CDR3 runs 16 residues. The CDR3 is CASSLGLGLWNTEAFF. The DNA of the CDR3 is TGCGCCAGCAGCTTGGGCCTAGGGTTATGGAACACTGAAGCTTTCTTT.

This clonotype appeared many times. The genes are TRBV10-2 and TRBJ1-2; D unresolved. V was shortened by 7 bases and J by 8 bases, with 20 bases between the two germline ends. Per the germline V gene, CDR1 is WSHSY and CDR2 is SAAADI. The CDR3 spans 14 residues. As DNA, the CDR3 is TGCGCCAGCATCCCTGAAGGACTTTTCGGGGGCTACACCTTC. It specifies CASIPEGLFGGYTF.

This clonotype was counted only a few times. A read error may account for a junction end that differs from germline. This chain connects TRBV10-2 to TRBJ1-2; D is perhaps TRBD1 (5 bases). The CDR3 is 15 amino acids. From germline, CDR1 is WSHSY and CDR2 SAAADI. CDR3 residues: CASKIRGRDNYGYTF. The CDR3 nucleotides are TGTGCCAGCAAGATAAGAGGCAGGGATAACTATGGCTACACCTTC.

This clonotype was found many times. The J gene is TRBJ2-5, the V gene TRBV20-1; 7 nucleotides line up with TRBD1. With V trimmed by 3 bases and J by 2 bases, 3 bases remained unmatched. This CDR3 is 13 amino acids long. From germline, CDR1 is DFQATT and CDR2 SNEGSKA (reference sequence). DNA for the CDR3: TGCAGTGCTAGCGAGGGACAGCAAGAGACCCAGTACTTC. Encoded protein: CSASEGQQETQYF.

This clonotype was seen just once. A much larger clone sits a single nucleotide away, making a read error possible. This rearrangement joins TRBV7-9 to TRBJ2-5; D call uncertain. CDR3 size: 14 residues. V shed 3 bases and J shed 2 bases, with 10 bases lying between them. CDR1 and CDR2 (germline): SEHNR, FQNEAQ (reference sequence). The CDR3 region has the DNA TGTGCCAGCAGCTTCAGCCATCCACAAGAGACCCAGTACTTC. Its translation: CASSFSHPQETQYF.

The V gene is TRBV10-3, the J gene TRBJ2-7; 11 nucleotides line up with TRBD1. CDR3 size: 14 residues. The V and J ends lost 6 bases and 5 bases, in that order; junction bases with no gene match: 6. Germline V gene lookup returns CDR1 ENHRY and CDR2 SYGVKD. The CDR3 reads CAISQGQGGNEQYF. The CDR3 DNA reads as TGTGCCATCAGCCAGGGACAGGGGGGCAACGAGCAGTACTTC.

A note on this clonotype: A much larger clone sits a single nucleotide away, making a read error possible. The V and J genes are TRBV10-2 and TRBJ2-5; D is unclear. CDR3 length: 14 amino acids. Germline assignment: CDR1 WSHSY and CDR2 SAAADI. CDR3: CASSQGGFRETQYF. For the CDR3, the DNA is TGTGCCAGCAGCCAAGGTGGTTTTCGGGAGACCCAGTACTTC.

CDR3 DNA sequence: TGTGCCACCAGCAGCCAAGGTGGGACGGGCCAAGAGACCCAGTACTTC. Its protein product is CATSSQGGTGQETQYF. The gene calls are TRBV15 and TRBJ2-5; D might be TRBD1 or TRBD2, each matching 5 bases. V shed 3 bases and J shed 1 base, with 15 bases lying between them. Looked up from germline, CDR1 is LNHNV and CDR2 is YYDKDF (reference sequence). This CDR3 spans 16 amino acids.

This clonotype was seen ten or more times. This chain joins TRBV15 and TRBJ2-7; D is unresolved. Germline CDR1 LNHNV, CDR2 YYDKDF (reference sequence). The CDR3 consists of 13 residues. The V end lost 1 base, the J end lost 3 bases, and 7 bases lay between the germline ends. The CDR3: CATSRGWGYEQYF. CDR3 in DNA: TGTGCCACCAGCAGAGGCTGGGGCTACGAGCAGTACTTC.

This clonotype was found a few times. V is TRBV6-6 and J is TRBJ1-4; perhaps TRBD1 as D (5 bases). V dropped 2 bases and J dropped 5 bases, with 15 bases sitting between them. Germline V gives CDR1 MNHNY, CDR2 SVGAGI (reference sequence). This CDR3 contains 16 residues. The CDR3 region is CASSYLLQVTNEKLFF. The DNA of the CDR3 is TGTGCCAGCAGTTACCTCCTACAGGTCACGAATGAAAAACTGTTTTTT.

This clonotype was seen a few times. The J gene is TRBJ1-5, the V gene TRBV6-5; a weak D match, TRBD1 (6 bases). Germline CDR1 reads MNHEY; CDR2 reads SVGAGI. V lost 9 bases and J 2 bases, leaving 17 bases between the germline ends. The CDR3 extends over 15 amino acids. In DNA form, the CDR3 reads TGTGCCAGTCGTCCCACAGGGATGGGCAATCAGCCCCAGCATTTT. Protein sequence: CASRPTGMGNQPQHF.

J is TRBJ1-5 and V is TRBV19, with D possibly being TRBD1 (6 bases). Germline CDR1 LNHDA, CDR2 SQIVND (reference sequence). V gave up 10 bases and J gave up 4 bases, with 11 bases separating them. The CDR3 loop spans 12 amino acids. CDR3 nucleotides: TGTGCCACGGGGACACCGAATCAGCCCCAGCATTTT. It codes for CATGTPNQPQHF.

The CDR3 region is CASGSGGETQYF. The CDR3, as DNA: TGTGCCAGCGGTAGCGGGGGAGAGACCCAGTACTTC. This chain joins TRBV27 and TRBJ2-5; 9 nucleotides align to TRBD2. The V and J ends lost 8 bases and 4 bases, in that order; junction bases with no gene match: 2. CDR3 length: 12 amino acids. Germline CDR1 reads MNHEY; CDR2 reads SMNVEV (reference sequence).

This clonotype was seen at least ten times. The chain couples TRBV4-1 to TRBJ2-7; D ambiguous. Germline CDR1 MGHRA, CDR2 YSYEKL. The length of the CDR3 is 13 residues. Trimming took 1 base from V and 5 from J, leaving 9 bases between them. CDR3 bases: TGCGCCAGCAGCCAAGCCGATTATCACGAGCAGTACTTC. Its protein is CASSQADYHEQYF.

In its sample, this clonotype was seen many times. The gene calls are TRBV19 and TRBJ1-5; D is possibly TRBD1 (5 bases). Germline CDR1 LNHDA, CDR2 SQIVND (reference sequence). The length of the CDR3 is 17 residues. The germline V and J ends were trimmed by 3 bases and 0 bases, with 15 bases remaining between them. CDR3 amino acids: CASSIPAGRYSNQPQHF. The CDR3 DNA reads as TGTGCCAGTAGTATTCCGGCAGGGAGATATAGCAATCAGCCCCAGCATTTT.

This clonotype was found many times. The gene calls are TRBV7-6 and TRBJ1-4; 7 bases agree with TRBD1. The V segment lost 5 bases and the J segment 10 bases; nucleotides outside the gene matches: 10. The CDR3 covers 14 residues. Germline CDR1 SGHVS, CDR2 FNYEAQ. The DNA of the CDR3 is TGTGCCAGCAGCATAAATCGGACAGGAAGAAAACTGTTTTTT. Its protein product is CASSINRTGRKLFF.

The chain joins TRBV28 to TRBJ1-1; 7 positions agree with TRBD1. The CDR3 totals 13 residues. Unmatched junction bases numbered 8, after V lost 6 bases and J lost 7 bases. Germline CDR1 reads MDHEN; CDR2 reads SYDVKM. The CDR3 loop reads CASSPGGRSEAFF. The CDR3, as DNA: TGTGCCAGCAGCCCAGGGGGGAGGAGTGAAGCTTTCTTT.

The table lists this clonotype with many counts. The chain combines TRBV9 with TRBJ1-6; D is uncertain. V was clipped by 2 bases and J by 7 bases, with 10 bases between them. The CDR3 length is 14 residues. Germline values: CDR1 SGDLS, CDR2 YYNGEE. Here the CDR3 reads CASSVQMRNSPLHF. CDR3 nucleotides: TGTGCCAGCAGCGTTCAGATGCGGAATTCACCCCTCCACTTT. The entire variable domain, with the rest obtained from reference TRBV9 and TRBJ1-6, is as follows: DSGVTQTPKHLITATGQRVTLRCSPRSGDLSVYWYQQSLDQGLQFLIQYYNGEERAKGNILERFSAQQFPDLHSELNLSSLELGDSALYFCASSVQMRNSPLHFGNGTRLTVT.